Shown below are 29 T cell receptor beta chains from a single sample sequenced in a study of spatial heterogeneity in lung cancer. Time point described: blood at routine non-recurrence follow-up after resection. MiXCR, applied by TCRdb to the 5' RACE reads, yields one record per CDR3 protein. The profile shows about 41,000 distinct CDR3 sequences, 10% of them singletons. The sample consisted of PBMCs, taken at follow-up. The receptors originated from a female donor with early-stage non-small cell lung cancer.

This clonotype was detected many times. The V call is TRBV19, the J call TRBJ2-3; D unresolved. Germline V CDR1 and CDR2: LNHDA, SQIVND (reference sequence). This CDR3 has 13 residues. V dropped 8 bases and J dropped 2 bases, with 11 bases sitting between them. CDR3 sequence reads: CASVSQITDTQYF. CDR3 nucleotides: TGTGCCAGTGTCTCCCAGATCACAGATACGCAGTATTTT.

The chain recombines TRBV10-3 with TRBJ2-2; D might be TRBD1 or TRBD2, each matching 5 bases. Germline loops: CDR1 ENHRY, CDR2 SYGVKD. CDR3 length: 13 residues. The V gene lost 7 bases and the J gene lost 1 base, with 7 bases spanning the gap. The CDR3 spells CAITGRNTGELFF. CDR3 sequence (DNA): TGTGCCATCACGGGGCGGAACACCGGGGAGCTGTTTTTT.

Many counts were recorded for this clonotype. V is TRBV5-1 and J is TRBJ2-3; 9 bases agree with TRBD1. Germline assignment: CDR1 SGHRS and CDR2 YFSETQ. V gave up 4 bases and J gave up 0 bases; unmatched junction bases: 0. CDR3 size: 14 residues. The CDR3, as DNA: TGCGCCAGCAGCGGGACAGGGAGCACAGATACGCAGTATTTT. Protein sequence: CASSGTGSTDTQYF.

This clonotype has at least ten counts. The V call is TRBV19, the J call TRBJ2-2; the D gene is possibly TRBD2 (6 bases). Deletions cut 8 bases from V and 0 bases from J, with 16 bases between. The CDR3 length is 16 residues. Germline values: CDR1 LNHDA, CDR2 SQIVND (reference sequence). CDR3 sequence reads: CASCPIADANTGELFF. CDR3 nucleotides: TGTGCCAGTTGCCCCATAGCGGACGCGAACACCGGGGAGCTGTTTTTT.

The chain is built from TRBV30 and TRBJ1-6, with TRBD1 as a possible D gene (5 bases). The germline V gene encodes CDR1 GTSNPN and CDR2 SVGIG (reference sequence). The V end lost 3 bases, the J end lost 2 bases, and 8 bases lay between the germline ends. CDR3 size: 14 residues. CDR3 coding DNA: TGTGCCTGGAGAACGGACACCTATAATTCACCCCTCCACTTT. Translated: CAWRTDTYNSPLHF.

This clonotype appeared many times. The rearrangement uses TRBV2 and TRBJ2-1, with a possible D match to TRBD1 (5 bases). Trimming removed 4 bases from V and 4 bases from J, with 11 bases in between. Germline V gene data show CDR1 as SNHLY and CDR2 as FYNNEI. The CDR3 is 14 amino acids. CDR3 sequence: CASSVDRTYNEQFF. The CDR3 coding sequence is TGTGCCAGCAGTGTCGACAGAACATACAATGAGCAGTTCTTC.

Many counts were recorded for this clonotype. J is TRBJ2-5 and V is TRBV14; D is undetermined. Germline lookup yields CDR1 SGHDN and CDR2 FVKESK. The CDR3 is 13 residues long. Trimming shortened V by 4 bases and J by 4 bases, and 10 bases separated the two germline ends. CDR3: CASSRLFGETQYF. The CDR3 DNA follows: TGTGCCAGCAGCCGCCTCTTTGGAGAGACCCAGTACTTC.

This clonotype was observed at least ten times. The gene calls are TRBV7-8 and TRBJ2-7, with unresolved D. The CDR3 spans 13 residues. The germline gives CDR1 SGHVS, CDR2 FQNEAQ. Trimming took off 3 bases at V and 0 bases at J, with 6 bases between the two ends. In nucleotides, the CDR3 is TGTGCCAGCAGCTTGCCCCTCTCCTACGAGCAGTACTTC. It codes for CASSLPLSYEQYF.

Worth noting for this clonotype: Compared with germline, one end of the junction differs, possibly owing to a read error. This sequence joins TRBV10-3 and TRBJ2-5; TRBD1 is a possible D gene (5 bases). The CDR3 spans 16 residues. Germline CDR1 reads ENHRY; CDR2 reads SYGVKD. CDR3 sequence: CVITPNDSPGQETQYF. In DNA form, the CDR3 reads TGTGTCATCACCCCGAACGACAGCCCAGGCCAAGAGACCCAGTACTTC.

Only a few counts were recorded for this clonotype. CDR3 in DNA: TGCGCCAGCAGCCAAGATCGGGTACCTGGGGAGCTGTTTTTT. It is translated as CASSQDRVPGELFF. This chain links TRBV4-1 with TRBJ2-2; D remains unclear. With 0 bases removed from V and 8 bases from J, the gap between germline ends came to 10 bases. Germline V gene sequence: CDR1 MGHRA, CDR2 YSYEKL. This CDR3 is built from 14 residues.

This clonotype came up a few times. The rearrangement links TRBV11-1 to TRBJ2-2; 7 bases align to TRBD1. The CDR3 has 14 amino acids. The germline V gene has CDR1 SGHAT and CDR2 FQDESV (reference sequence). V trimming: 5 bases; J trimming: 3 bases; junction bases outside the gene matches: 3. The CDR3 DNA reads TGTGCCAGCAGCCTCACAGGGGACACCGGGGAGCTGTTTTTT. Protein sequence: CASSLTGDTGELFF. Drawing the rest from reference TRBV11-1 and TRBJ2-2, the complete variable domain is EAEVAQSPRYKITEKSQAVAFWCDPISGHATLYWYRQILGQGPELLVQFQDESVVDDSQLPKDRFSAERLKGVDSTLKIQPAELGDSAMYLCASSLTGDTGELFFGEGSRLTVL.

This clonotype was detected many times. Here the CDR3 DNA reads TGTGCCTGGATGGACTCCGGGGAGCTGTTTTTT. Translating gives CAWMDSGELFF. The chain has TRBV30 and TRBJ2-2; maybe TRBD2 (5 bases). Germline V gives CDR1 GTSNPN, CDR2 SVGIG (reference sequence). This CDR3 has 11 residues. Trimming removed 4 bases from V and 6 bases from J, with 6 bases in between.

CDR3 residues: CASSVEGGGISTDTQYF. The CDR3 nucleotides are TGTGCCAGCAGCGTAGAGGGCGGGGGGATCTCCACAGATACGCAGTATTTT. This chain links TRBV9 with TRBJ2-3, with 8 nucleotides matching TRBD2. The CDR3 sequence is 17 residues long. The junction had 8 bases not matched to a gene; V was cut back by 0 bases and J by 2 bases. CDR1 is SGDLS and CDR2 is YYNGEE in the germline V gene. The whole variable domain, filled in from reference TRBV9 and TRBJ2-3, reads DSGVTQTPKHLITATGQRVTLRCSPRSGDLSVYWYQQSLDQGLQFLIQYYNGEERAKGNILERFSAQQFPDLHSELNLSSLELGDSALYFCASSVEGGGISTDTQYFGPGTRLTVL.

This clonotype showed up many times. The DNA for the CDR3 is TGTGCCAGCAGTGAACTAGCGGGGGGGCAAGAGACCCAGTACTTC. Amino acid sequence: CASSELAGGQETQYF. The chain recombines TRBV6-1 with TRBJ2-5; 12 positions agree with TRBD2. CDR3 length: 15 residues. V lost 2 bases, J lost 2 bases, and 0 bases stayed unmatched. Germline V CDR1 and CDR2: MNHNS, SASEGT.

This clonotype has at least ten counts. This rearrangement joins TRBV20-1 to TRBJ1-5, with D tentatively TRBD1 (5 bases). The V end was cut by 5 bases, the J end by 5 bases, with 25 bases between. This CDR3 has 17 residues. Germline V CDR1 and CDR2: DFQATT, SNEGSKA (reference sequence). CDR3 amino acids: CSALSRGSPTLYQPQHF. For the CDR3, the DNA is TGCAGTGCTCTCTCCCGGGGCAGCCCAACTCTCTATCAGCCCCAGCATTTT.

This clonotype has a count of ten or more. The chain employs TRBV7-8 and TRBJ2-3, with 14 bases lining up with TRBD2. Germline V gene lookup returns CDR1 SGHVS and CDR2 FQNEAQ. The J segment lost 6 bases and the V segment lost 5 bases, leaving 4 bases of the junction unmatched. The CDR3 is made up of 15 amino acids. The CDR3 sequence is CASSQGLAGADTQYF. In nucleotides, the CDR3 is TGTGCCAGCAGCCAGGGACTAGCGGGGGCCGATACGCAGTATTTT.

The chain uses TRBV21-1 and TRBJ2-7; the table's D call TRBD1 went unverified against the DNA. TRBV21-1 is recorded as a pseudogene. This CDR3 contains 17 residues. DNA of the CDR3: TGTGCCAGCAGCAAAGGCCACCCGGACAGGGGGTCCTACGAGCAGTACTTC. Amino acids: CASSKGHPDRGSYEQYF.

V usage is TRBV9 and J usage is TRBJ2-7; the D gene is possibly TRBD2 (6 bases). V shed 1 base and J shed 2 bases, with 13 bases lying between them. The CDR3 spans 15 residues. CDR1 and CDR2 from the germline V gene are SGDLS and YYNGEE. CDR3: CASSVTGGETYEQYF. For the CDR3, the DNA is TGTGCCAGCAGCGTAACGGGCGGGGAGACCTACGAGCAGTACTTC.

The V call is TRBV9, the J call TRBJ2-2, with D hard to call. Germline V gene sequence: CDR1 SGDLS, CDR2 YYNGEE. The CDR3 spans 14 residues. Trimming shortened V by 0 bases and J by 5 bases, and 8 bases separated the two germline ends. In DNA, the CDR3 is TGTGCCAGCAGCGTAGAGGTTGATACCGGGGAGCTGTTTTTT. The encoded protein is CASSVEVDTGELFF.

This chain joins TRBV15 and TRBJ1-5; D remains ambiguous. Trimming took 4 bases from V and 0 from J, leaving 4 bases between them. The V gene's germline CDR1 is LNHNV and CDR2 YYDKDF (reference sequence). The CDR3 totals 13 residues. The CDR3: CATSKDSNQPQHF. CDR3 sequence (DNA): TGTGCCACCAGCAAAGATAGCAATCAGCCCCAGCATTTT.

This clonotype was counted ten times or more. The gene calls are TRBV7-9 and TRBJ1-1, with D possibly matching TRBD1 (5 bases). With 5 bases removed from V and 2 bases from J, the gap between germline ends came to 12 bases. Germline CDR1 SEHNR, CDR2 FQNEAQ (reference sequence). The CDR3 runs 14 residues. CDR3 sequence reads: CASSLYTGNTEAFF. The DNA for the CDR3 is TGTGCCAGCAGCCTCTATACAGGTAACACTGAAGCTTTCTTT.

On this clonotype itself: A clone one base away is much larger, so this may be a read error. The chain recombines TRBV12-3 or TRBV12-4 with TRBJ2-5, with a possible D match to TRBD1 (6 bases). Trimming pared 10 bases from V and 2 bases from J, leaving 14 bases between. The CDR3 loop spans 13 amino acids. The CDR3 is CANTWGLQETQYF. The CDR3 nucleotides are TGTGCCAACACCTGGGGGCTGCAAGAGACCCAGTACTTC.

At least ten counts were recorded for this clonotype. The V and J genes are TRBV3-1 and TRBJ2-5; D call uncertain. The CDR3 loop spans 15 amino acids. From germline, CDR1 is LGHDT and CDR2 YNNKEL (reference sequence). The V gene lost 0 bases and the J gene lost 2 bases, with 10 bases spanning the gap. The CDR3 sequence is CASSQDGVLQETQYF. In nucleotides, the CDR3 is TGTGCCAGCAGCCAAGATGGGGTTCTACAAGAGACCCAGTACTTC.

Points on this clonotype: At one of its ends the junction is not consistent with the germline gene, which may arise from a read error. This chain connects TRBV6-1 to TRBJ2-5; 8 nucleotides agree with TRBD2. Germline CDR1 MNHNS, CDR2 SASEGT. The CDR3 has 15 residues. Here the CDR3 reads CASRAPGGGQGTQYF. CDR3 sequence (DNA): TGTGCCAGCCGAGCGCCGGGCGGGGGGCAAGGGACCCAGTACTTC.

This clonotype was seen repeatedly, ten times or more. The CDR3 DNA is TGTGCCAGCAGCGCATTCGACAGGACCACTGAAGCTTTCTTT. It translates to CASSAFDRTTEAFF. This chain connects TRBV9 to TRBJ1-1; D possibly corresponds to TRBD1 (6 bases). Trimming took off 3 bases at V and 4 bases at J, with 13 bases between the two ends. CDR3 length equals 14 residues. Germline lookup yields CDR1 SGDLS and CDR2 YYNGEE.

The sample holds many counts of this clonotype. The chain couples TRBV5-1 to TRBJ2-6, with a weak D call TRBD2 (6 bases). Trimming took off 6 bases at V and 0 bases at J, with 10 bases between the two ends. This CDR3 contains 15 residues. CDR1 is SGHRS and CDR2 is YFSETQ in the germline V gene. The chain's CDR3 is CASMEGFSGANVLTF. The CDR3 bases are TGCGCCAGCATGGAGGGCTTCTCTGGGGCCAACGTCCTGACTTTC.

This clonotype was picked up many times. The CDR3 here is CSVPPGPGTAGYTF. The CDR3 nucleotides are TGCAGCGTACCACCTGGCCCCGGGACAGCAGGCTACACCTTC. The chain joins TRBV29-1 to TRBJ1-2; 7 bases line up with TRBD1. CDR1 and CDR2 from the germline V gene are SQVTM and ANQGSEA. Trimming cost V 6 bases and J 8 bases; bases outside gene matches: 15. The CDR3 sequence is 14 residues long.

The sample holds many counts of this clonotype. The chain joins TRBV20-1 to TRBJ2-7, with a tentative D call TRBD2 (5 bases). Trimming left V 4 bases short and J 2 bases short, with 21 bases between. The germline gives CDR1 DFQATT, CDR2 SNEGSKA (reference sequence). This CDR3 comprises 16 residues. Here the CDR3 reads CSANPLRGLSPYEQYF. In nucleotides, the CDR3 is TGCAGTGCTAACCCCTTGCGAGGACTGTCCCCCTACGAGCAGTACTTC.

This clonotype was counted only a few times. The CDR3 region has the DNA TGTGCCAGCAGCTTAGATGGCAGGGGCCCAACTGAAGCTTTCTTT. The encoded protein is CASSLDGRGPTEAFF. This chain links TRBV11-1 with TRBJ1-1, with D perhaps TRBD1 (6 bases). V was cut by 1 base and J by 5 bases, with 14 bases left in between. From germline, CDR1 is SGHAT and CDR2 FQDESV (reference sequence). The CDR3 consists of 15 residues.